A selection of T cell receptor beta chains follows, all from one sample in a study of OX40 agonist ivuxolimab in advanced cancers. Generated by immunoSEQ multiplex PCR, the TCRdb table keeps only in-frame clones and is missing some. The sample holds around 71,000 clones, roughly 86% seen once. Sequenced here: CD4+ or CD8+ T cells sorted from blood, sampled in a trial of the OX40 agonist ivuxolimab. The receptors derive from an adult with an advanced solid tumor such as melanoma, head and neck, liver or kidney cancer. Both conserved end residues are part of each CDR3. Each record gives: clone size, D gene, J gene, V gene, CDR3 protein, CDR3 DNA. A D gene is named only where the DNA matches it firmly. Clone size appears in some rows only: once, few, many, or a class for an expanded clone.

size: NA
D: TRBD1
J: TRBJ2-3
V: TRBV7-2
CDR3: CASSQGQRTDTQYF
DNA: TGTGCCAGCAGCCAGGGACAGCGCACAGATACGCAGTATTTT

size: NA
D: NA
J: TRBJ2-1
V: TRBV5-1
CDR3: CASSLNSGRHNEQFF
DNA: TGCGCCAGCAGCTTGAACAGCGGGCGACACAATGAGCAGTTCTTC

size: NA
D: TRBD2
J: TRBJ2-5
V: TRBV5-1
CDR3: CASSFSGSPQETQYF
DNA: TGCGCCAGCAGCTTCAGCGGGAGCCCCCAAGAGACCCAGTACTTC

size: few
D: NA
J: TRBJ2-1
V: TRBV11-2
CDR3: CASSLTSLRLSSYNEQFF
DNA: TGTGCCAGCAGCCTTACCAGCTTGAGGCTTAGCTCCTACAATGAGCAGTTCTTC

size: NA
D: TRBD1
J: TRBJ1-4
V: TRBV7-9
CDR3: CASSSGVDRVGEKLFF
DNA: TGTGCCAGCAGCTCCGGGGTGGACAGGGTGGGTGAAAAACTGTTTTTT

size: NA
D: TRBD1
J: TRBJ2-2
V: TRBV30
CDR3: CAWSVQGLTANTGELFF
DNA: TGTGCCTGGAGTGTACAGGGGTTAACTGCGAACACCGGGGAGCTGTTTTTT

size: NA
D: TRBD1
J: TRBJ1-5
V: TRBV30
CDR3: CAWSAGQGYQPQHF
DNA: TGTGCCTGGAGTGCGGGACAGGGATACCAGCCCCAGCATTTT

size: NA
D: NA
J: TRBJ1-1
V: TRBV18
CDR3: CASSPAGYTEAFF
DNA: TGTGCCAGCTCACCAGCGGGGTACACTGAAGCTTTCTTT

size: NA
D: TRBD1
J: TRBJ2-1
V: TRBV14
CDR3: CASSQPPTGGFYNEQFF
DNA: TGTGCCAGCAGCCAACCTCCGACAGGGGGGTTTTACAATGAGCAGTTCTTC

size: few
D: TRBD1
J: TRBJ1-5
V: TRBV30
CDR3: CAWSLQGASNQPQHF
DNA: TGTGCCTGGAGTCTACAGGGGGCTAGCAATCAGCCCCAGCATTTT

size: NA
D: TRBD2
J: TRBJ2-2
V: TRBV2
CDR3: CASTSTSVPTGELFF
DNA: TGTGCCAGCACCTCGACTAGCGTGCCCACCGGGGAGCTGTTTTTT

size: NA
D: TRBD1
J: TRBJ2-7
V: TRBV7-9
CDR3: CASSVDRAAVRLYF
DNA: TGTGCCAGCAGCGTGGACAGGGCGGCAGTTAGATTGTACTTC

size: NA
D: NA
J: TRBJ2-1
V: TRBV9
CDR3: CASSFLASPYNEQFF
DNA: TGTGCCAGCAGCTTCCTAGCGTCCCCCTACAATGAGCAGTTCTTC

size: NA
D: TRBD2
J: TRBJ2-7
V: TRBV18
CDR3: CASSPMAGGYEQYF
DNA: TGTGCCAGCTCACCAATGGCGGGAGGGTACGAGCAGTACTTC

size: NA
D: NA
J: TRBJ2-3
V: TRBV7-7
CDR3: CASSQVGGGDTQYF
DNA: TGTGCTAGCAGCCAGGTCGGTGGAGGCGATACGCAGTATTTT

size: NA
D: NA
J: TRBJ1-2
V: TRBV4-3
CDR3: CASSPGQTNYGYTF
DNA: TGCGCCAGCAGCCCCGGACAGACTAACTATGGCTACACCTTC

size: NA
D: TRBD2
J: TRBJ2-1
V: TRBV27
CDR3: CASSGTSGRRYNEQFF
DNA: TGTGCCAGCAGCGGAACTAGCGGGCGACGTTACAATGAGCAGTTCTTC

size: NA
D: NA
J: TRBJ1-1
V: TRBV7-9
CDR3: CASSSRNTEAFF
DNA: TGTGCCAGCAGCTCACGGAACACTGAAGCTTTCTTT

size: NA
D: TRBD1
J: TRBJ2-5
V: TRBV7-7
CDR3: CASSLDRGTQETQYF
DNA: TGTGCTAGCAGCTTGGACAGGGGAACGCAAGAGACCCAGTACTTC

size: few
D: TRBD1
J: TRBJ1-1
V: TRBV7-2
CDR3: CASGRQGAGTEAFF
DNA: TGTGCCAGCGGCAGACAGGGGGCTGGGACTGAAGCTTTCTTT

size: NA
D: TRBD2
J: TRBJ2-1
V: TRBV5-1
CDR3: CASSLATLAGGSGNEQFF
DNA: TGCGCCAGCAGCTTGGCCACCTTAGCGGGAGGGAGCGGAAATGAGCAGTTCTTC

size: NA
D: NA
J: TRBJ2-7
V: TRBV6-6
CDR3: CASSYSGGVGEQYF
DNA: TGTGCCAGCAGTTACTCGGGCGGGGTAGGCGAGCAGTACTTC